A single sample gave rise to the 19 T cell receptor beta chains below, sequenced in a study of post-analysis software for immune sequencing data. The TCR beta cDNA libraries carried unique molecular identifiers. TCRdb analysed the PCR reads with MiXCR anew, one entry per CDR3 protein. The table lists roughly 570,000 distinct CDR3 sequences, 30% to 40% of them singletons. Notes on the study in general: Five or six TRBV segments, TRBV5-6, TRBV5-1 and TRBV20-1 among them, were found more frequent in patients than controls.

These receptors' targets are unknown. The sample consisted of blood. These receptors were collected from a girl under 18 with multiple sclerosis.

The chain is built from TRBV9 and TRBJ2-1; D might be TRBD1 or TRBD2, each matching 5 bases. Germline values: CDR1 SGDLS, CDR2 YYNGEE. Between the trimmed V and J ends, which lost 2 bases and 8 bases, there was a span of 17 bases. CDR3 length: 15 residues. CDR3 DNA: TGTGCCAGCAGCGTTCCGGGACGCCCCTTGGATGAGCAGTTCTTC. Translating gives CASSVPGRPLDEQFF.

The CDR3 DNA sequence: TGTGCCAGCAGTGAAAGGAGGGAGGAGACCCAGTACTTC. It specifies CASSERREETQYF. V gene TRBV2 combines with J gene TRBJ2-5, with D perhaps TRBD2 (6 bases). Germline-derived CDR1 and CDR2 are SNHLY and FYNNEI. V shed 2 bases and J shed 5 bases, with 9 bases lying between them. The CDR3 runs 13 residues.

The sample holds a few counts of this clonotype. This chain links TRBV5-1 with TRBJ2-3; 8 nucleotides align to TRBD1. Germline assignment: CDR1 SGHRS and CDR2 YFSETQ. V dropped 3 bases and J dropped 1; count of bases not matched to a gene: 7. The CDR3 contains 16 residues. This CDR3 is CASSSQGEEGTDTQYF. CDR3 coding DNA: TGCGCCAGCAGCTCACAGGGGGAAGAGGGCACAGATACGCAGTATTTT.

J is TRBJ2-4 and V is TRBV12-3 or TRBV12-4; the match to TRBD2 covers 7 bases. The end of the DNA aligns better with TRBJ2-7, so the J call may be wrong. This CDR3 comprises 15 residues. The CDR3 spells CASTLGGGATYEQYF. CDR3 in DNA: TGTGCCAGCACCTTGGGGGGAGGGGCTACCTACGAGCAGTACTTC.

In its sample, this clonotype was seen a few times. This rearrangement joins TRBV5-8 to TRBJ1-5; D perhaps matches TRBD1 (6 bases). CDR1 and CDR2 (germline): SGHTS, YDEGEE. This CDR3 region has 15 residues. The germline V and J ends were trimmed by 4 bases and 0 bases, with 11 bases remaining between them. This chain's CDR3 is CASSNDRYSNQPQHF. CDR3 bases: TGTGCCAGCAGCAACGACAGGTATAGCAATCAGCCCCAGCATTTT.

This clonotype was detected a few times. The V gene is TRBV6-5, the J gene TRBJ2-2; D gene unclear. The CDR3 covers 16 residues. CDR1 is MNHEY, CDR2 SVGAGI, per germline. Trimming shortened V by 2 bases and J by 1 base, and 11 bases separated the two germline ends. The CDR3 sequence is CASSYAVRLNTGELFF. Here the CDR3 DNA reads TGTGCCAGCAGTTACGCCGTGAGGCTGAACACCGGGGAGCTGTTTTTT.

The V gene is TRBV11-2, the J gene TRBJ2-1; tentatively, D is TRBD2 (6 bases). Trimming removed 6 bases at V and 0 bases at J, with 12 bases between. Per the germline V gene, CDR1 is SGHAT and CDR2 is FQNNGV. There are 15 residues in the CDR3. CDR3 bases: TGTGCCAGCAGGCGCCCCGGGAGCTCCTACAATGAGCAGTTCTTC. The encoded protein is CASRRPGSSYNEQFF.

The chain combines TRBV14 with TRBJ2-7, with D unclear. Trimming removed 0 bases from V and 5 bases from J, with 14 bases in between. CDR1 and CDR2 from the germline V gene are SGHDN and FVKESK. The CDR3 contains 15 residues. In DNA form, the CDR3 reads TGTGCCAGCAGCCAAGACCGCAGACGAAACGACGAGCAGTACTTC. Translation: CASSQDRRRNDEQYF.

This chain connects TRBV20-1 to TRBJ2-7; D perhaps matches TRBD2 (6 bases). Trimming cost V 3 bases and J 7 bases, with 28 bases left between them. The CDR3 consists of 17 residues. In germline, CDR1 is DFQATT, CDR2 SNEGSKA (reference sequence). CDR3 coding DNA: TGCAGTGCTAGCGGGAAAGTGGGGGTAGGAGGGATGCGGGAGCAGTACTTC. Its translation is CSASGKVGVGGMREQYF.

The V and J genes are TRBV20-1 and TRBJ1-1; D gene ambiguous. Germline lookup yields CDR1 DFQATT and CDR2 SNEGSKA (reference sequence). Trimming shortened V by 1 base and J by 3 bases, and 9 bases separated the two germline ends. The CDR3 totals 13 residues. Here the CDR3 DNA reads TGCAGTGCTAGAGCCCGACAAGACACTGAAGCTTTCTTT. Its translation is CSARARQDTEAFF.

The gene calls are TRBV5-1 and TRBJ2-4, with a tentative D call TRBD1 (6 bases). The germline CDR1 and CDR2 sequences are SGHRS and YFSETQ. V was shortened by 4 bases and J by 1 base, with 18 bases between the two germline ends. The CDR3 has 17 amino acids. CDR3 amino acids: CASSILPTGRAKNIQYF. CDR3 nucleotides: TGCGCCAGCAGCATCCTACCAACAGGGCGGGCCAAAAACATTCAGTACTTC.

The CDR3 is CSARDAVFYEQYF. CDR3 DNA sequence: TGCAGTGCTAGAGATGCGGTTTTCTACGAGCAGTACTTC. V is TRBV20-1 and J is TRBJ2-7; D uncertain. This CDR3 has 13 amino acids. The V end lost 0 bases, the J end lost 3 bases, and 9 bases lay between the germline ends. Germline CDR1 is DFQATT and CDR2 is SNEGSKA (reference sequence).

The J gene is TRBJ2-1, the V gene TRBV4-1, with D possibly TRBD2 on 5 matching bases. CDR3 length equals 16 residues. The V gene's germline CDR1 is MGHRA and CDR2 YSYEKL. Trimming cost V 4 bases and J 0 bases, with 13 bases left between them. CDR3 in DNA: TGCGCCAGCAGCCTGGCGAGTGGGAGCTCCTACAATGAGCAGTTCTTC. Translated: CASSLASGSSYNEQFF.

CDR3 amino acids: CSARSPLETTDTQYF. CDR3 nucleotide sequence: TGCAGTGCTAGAAGTCCTCTGGAGACCACAGATACGCAGTATTTT. This chain links TRBV20-1 with TRBJ2-3, with D uncertain. Trimming left V 2 bases short and J 2 bases short, with 14 bases between. This CDR3 spans 15 amino acids. CDR1 and CDR2 (germline): DFQATT, SNEGSKA (reference sequence).

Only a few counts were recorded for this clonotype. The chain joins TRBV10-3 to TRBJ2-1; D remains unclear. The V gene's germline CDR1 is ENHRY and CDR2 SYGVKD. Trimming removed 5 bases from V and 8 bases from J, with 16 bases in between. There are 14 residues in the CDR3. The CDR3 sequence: CAISISSSAYEQFF. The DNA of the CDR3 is TGTGCCATCAGTATTAGCTCTTCCGCCTATGAGCAGTTCTTC.

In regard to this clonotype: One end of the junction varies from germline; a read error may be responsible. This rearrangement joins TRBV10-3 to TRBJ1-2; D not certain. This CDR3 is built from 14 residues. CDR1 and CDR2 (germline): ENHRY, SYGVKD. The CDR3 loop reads CTISDREGYYGYTF. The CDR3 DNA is TGCACCATCAGTGACCGTGAGGGCTACTATGGCTACACCTTC.

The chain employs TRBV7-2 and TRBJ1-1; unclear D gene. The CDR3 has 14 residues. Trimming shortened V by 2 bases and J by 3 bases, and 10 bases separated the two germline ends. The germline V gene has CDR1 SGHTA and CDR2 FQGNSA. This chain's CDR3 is CASSLPVRYTEAFF. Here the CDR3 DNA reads TGTGCCAGCAGCTTACCGGTCAGGTACACTGAAGCTTTCTTT.

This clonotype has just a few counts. The CDR3 protein is CASSYPRELGTQYF. The CDR3 bases are TGTGCCAGCAGCTACCCCAGGGAGTTGGGGACCCAGTACTTC. The chain is built from TRBV7-8 and TRBJ2-7; the D call may be TRBD1 or TRBD2 (5 bases each). The assigned J gene may be wrong: the sequence end matches TRBJ2-5 better. CDR3 length: 14 amino acids. The germline V gene encodes CDR1 SGHVS and CDR2 FQNEAQ.

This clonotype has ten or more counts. CDR3 in amino acids: CSVRRSSYEQYF. The CDR3 nucleotides read TGCAGCGTTCGCAGGAGTTCCTACGAGCAGTACTTC. The chain combines TRBV29-1 with TRBJ2-7; D ambiguous. V was pared by 5 bases and J by 1 base, with 9 bases between. Germline CDR1 and CDR2: SQVTM and ANQGSEA. This CDR3 comprises 12 residues.